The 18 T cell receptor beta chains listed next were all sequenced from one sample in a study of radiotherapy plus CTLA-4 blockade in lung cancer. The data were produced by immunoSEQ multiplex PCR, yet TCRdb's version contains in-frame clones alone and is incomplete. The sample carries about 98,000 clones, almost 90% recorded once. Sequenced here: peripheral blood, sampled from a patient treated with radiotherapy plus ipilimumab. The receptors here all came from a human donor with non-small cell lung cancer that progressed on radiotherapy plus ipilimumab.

CDR3 DNA: TGTGCCACCTTAGTGGGGACAGGAAAGAATGAAGCTTTCTTT. This sequence encodes CATLVGTGKNEAFF. The V call is TRBV6-5, the J call TRBJ1-1; 8 nucleotides line up with TRBD1. The CDR3 contains 14 residues. CDR1 and CDR2 (germline): MNHEY, SVGAGI. The junction had 14 bases not matched to a gene; V was cut back by 10 bases and J by 7 bases.

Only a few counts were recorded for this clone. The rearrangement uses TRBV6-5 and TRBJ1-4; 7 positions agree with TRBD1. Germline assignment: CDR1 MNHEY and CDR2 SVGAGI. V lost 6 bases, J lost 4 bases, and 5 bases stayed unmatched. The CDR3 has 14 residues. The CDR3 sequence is CASRLDRVNEKLFF. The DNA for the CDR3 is TGTGCCAGCAGGCTAGACAGGGTTAATGAAAAACTGTTTTTT.

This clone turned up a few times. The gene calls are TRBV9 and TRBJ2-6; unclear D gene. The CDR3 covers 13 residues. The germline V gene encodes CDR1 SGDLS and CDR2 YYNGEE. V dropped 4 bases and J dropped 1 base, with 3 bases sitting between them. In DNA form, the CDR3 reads TGTGCCAGCAGCTCATCTGGGGCCAACGTCCTGACTTTC. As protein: CASSSSGANVLTF.

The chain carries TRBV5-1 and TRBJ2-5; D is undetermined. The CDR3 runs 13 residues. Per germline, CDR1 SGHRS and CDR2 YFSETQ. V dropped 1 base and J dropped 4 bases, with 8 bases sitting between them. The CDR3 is CASSLIVGETQYF. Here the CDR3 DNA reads TGCGCCAGCAGCTTGATAGTGGGAGAGACCCAGTACTTC.

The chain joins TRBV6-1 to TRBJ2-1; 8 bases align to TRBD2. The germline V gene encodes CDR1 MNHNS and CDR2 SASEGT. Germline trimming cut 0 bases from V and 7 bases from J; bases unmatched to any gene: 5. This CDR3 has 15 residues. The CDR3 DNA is TGTGCCAGCAGTGAAGCGGGACTAGGGAGGAATGAGCAGTTCTTC. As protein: CASSEAGLGRNEQFF.

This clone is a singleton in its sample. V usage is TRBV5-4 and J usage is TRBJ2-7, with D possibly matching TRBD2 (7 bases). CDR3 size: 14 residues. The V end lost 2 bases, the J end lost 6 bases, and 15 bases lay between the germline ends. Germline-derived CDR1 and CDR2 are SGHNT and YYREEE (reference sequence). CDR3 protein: CASSFRGAGGEQYF. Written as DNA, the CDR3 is TGTGCCAGCAGCTTTCGGGGGGCAGGCGGCGAGCAGTACTTC.

CDR3 in DNA: TGCGCCAGCAGCTCGGCGGGAGCCCTTACAGATACGCAGTATTTT. The encoded protein is CASSSAGALTDTQYF. J is TRBJ2-3 and V is TRBV5-1; TRBD2 matches at 7 bases. The junction had 7 bases not matched to a gene; V was cut back by 3 bases and J by 3 bases. The CDR3 covers 15 residues. From germline, CDR1 is SGHRS and CDR2 YFSETQ.

For the CDR3, the DNA is TGCGCCAGCACCCGAAGGAGGGAGGGCACAGATACGCAGTATTTT. It translates to CASTRRREGTDTQYF. The gene calls are TRBV23-1 and TRBJ2-3; possible D gene TRBD2, 6 bases. TRBV23-1 is an ORF for which the function is uncertain. This CDR3 has 15 residues. V lost 7 bases to trimming and J lost 1 base, with 15 bases between them.

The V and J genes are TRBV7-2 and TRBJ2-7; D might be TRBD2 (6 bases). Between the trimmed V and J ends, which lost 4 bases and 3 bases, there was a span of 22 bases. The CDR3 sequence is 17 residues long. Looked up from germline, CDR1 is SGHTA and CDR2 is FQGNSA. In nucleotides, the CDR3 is TGTGCCAGCAGCTCTTCCCTGGGAGGCGGACACATCTACGAGCAGTACTTC. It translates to CASSSSLGGGHIYEQYF.

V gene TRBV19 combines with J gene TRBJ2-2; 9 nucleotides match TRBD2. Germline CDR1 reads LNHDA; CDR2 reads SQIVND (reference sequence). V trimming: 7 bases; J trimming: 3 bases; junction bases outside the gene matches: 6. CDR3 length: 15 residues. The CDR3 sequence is CASTPLAGDTGELFF. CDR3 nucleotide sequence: TGTGCCAGTACTCCGTTAGCGGGAGACACCGGGGAGCTGTTTTTT.

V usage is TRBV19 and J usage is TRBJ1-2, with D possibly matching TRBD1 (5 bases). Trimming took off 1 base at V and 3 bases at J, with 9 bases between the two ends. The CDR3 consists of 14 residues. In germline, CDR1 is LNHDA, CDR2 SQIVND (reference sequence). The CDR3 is CASSIVGVDYGYTF. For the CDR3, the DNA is TGTGCCAGTAGTATAGTGGGGGTGGACTATGGCTACACCTTC.

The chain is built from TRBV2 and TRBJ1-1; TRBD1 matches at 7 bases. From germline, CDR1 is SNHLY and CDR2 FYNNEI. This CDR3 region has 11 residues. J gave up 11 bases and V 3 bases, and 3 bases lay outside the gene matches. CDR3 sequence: CASSETGMAFF. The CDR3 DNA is TGTGCCAGCAGTGAGACAGGGATGGCTTTCTTT.

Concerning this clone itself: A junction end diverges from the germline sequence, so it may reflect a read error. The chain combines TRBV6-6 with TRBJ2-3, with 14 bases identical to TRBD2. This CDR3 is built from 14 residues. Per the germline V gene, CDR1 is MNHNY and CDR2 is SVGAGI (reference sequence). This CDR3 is CASSYSTSGRALYF. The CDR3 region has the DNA TGTGCCAGCAGTTACTCGACTAGCGGGAGGGCCCTCTATTTC.

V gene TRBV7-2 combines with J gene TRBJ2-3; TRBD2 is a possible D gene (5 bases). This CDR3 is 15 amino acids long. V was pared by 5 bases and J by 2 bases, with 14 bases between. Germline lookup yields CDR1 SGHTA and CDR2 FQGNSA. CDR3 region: CASSTYSENTDTQYF. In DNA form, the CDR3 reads TGTGCCAGCAGCACCTATAGCGAGAACACAGATACGCAGTATTTT.

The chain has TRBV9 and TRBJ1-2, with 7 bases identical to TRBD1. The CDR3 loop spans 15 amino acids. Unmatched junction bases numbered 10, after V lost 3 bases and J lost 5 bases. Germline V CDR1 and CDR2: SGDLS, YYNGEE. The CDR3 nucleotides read TGTGCCAGCAGCGCCAGGATCGGGACAGAATATGGCTACACCTTC. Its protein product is CASSARIGTEYGYTF.

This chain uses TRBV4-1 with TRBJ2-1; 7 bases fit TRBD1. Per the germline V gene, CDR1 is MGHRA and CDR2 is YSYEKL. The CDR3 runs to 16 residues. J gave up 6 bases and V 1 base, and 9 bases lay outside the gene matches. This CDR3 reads CASSQVVIWTGNEQFF. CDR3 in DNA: TGCGCCAGCAGCCAAGTTGTCATCTGGACAGGCAATGAGCAGTTCTTC.

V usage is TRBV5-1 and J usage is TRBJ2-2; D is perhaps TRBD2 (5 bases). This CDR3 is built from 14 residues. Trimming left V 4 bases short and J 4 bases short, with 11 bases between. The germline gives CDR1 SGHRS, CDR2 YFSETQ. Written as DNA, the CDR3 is TGCGCCAGCAGCCTAGGACTCTCCACCGGGGAGCTGTTTTTT. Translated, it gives CASSLGLSTGELFF.

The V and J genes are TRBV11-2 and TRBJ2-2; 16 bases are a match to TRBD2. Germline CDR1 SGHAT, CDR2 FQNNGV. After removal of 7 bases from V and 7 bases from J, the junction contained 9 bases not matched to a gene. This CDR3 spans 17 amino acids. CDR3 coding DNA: TGTGCCAGCACCCCGGGACTAGCGGGAGGGCCGCACGGGGAGCTGTTTTTT. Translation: CASTPGLAGGPHGELFF.